The clone carrying this T cell receptor beta chain was picked up many times. As yet, its antigen is unknown. Graves' hyperthyroidism qualified as stable when ophthalmopathy did not progress within 18 months. Those with hyperthyroidism were 18 to 65 years old, newly diagnosed, and ill for under 2 months. These data belong to a study of T cells in Graves' hyperthyroidism and ophthalmopathy. The germline V and J ends were trimmed by 1 base and 6 bases, with 15 bases remaining between them. Germline-derived CDR1 and CDR2 are LGHDT and YNNKEL (reference sequence). The CDR3 spans 16 residues. Notes on the study in general: In the blood, most expanded thyroid clonotypes above 0.001 appeared as well.

Amplified regions were TCR beta CDR3 sequences from RNA transcripts. HTBI primers drove first-round RT-PCR of the TCR CDR3. TCRdb recomputed calls from the multiplex PCR reads with MiXCR, one row per CDR3 protein. The sample lists 300,000 to 450,000 distinct CDR3 sequences, under 15% occurring once. The sequenced material came from blood. This receptor was identified in a woman aged 18-29 years with Graves' hyperthyroidism. This chain uses TRBV3-1 with TRBJ1-4; TRBD1 is a possible D gene (6 bases). For the CDR3, the DNA is TGTGCCAGCAGCCAAGCTCTCGGCAGGGGTTATGAAAAACTGTTTTTT. This gives the protein CASSQALGRGYEKLFF.